These 8 T cell receptor beta chains originate from one sample sequenced in a study of identical twins. TCRdb re-analysed the 5' RACE reads in MiXCR, keeping a single row per CDR3 protein. The repertoire has 1.5 million to 2 million distinct CDR3 sequences, about 30% of them found once; the top ten carry approximately 0.25%. The sample was cord blood. These receptors were collected from a newborn girl in good health.

The table lists this clonotype with many counts. The chain joins TRBV6-5 to TRBJ1-2, with D perhaps matching TRBD1 (5 bases). Trimming stripped 6 bases from V and 2 bases from J, with 13 bases between. CDR1 is MNHEY and CDR2 is SVGAGI in the germline V gene. This CDR3 has 14 residues. The CDR3 protein is CASSFRVENYGYTF. The CDR3 coding sequence is TGTGCCAGCAGCTTCAGGGTGGAGAACTATGGCTACACCTTC.

V is TRBV20-1 and J is TRBJ1-2; D call uncertain. The V and J ends lost 4 bases and 2 bases respectively, with 11 bases between them. The CDR3 sequence is 13 residues long. Per the germline V gene, CDR1 is DFQATT and CDR2 is SNEGSKA (reference sequence). The chain's CDR3 is CSAIVAENYGYTF. In DNA, the CDR3 is TGCAGTGCTATTGTGGCCGAGAACTATGGCTACACCTTC.

This clonotype appeared a few times. The chain recombines TRBV27 with TRBJ1-1; tentatively, D is TRBD1 (6 bases). This CDR3 region has 13 residues. Germline V gene data show CDR1 as MNHEY and CDR2 as SMNVEV (reference sequence). V was shortened by 8 bases and J by 1 base, with 11 bases between the two germline ends. CDR3 sequence reads: CASWGLGNTEAFF. DNA of the CDR3: TGTGCCAGCTGGGGGCTGGGGAACACTGAAGCTTTCTTT.

At least ten counts were recorded for this clonotype. The V and J genes are TRBV20-1 and TRBJ2-3; no firm D call. Germline CDR1 is DFQATT and CDR2 is SNEGSKA (reference sequence). The CDR3 is 12 amino acids. V was cut by 3 bases and J by 3 bases, with 7 bases left in between. For the CDR3, the DNA is TGCAGTGCTAGCAGCCAAACAGATACGCAGTATTTT. This encodes CSASSQTDTQYF.

J is TRBJ2-7 and V is TRBV20-1; 7 nucleotides line up with TRBD2. V was clipped by 0 bases and J by 0 bases; unmatched bases: 2. The CDR3 contains 14 residues. Germline-derived CDR1 and CDR2 are DFQATT and SNEGSKA (reference sequence). CDR3 sequence reads: CSARDTGGSYEQYF. The CDR3 bases are TGCAGTGCTAGAGACACGGGAGGCTCCTACGAGCAGTACTTC.

This clonotype was recorded at least ten times. The chain has TRBV20-1 and TRBJ2-1, with D perhaps matching TRBD1 or TRBD2 (6 bases each). Germline assignment: CDR1 DFQATT and CDR2 SNEGSKA (reference sequence). Trimming shortened V by 1 base and J by 2 bases, and 15 bases separated the two germline ends. This CDR3 is built from 16 residues. The CDR3 here is CSARGLRGGPYNEQFF. DNA for the CDR3: TGCAGTGCTAGAGGATTACGAGGGGGGCCCTACAATGAGCAGTTCTTC.

This clonotype was seen a few times. The chain recombines TRBV6-1 with TRBJ1-2, with 11 bases identical to TRBD1. The CDR3 runs to 15 residues. After removal of 8 bases from V and 8 bases from J, the junction contained 13 bases not matched to a gene. CDR1 MNHNS and CDR2 SASEGT come from the germline V gene. The CDR3 is CASDPVDRGRRGYTF. The CDR3, as DNA: TGTGCCAGCGATCCGGTGGACAGGGGGCGGCGGGGCTACACCTTC.

This clonotype was seen a handful of times. The V and J genes are TRBV5-1 and TRBJ1-2; possible D gene TRBD1, 6 bases. This CDR3 region has 15 residues. CDR1 and CDR2 (germline): SGHRS, YFSETQ. V lost 2 bases to trimming and J lost 1 base, with 12 bases between them. CDR3 loop: CASSLKPGHNYGYTF. The CDR3, as DNA: TGCGCCAGCAGCTTAAAACCGGGACATAACTATGGCTACACCTTC. The whole variable domain, filled in from reference TRBV5-1 and TRBJ1-2, reads KAGVTQTPRYLIKTRGQQVTLSCSPISGHRSVSWYQQTPGQGLQFLFEYFSETQRNKGNFPGRFSGRQFSNSRSEMNVSTLELGDSALYLCASSLKPGHNYGYTFGSGTRLTVV.